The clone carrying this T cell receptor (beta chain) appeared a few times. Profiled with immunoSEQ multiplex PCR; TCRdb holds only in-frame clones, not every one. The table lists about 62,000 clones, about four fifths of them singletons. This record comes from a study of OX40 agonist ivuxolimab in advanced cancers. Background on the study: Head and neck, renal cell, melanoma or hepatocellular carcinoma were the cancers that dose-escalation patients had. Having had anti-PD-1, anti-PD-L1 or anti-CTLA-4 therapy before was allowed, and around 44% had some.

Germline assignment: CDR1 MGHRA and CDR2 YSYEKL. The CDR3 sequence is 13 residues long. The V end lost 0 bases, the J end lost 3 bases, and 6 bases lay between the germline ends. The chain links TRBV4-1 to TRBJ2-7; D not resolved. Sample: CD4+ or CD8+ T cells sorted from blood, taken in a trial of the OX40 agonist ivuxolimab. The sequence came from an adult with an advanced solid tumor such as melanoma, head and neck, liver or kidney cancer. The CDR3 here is CASSQDNSYEQYF. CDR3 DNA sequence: TGCGCCAGCAGCCAAGATAACAGCTACGAGCAGTACTTC.